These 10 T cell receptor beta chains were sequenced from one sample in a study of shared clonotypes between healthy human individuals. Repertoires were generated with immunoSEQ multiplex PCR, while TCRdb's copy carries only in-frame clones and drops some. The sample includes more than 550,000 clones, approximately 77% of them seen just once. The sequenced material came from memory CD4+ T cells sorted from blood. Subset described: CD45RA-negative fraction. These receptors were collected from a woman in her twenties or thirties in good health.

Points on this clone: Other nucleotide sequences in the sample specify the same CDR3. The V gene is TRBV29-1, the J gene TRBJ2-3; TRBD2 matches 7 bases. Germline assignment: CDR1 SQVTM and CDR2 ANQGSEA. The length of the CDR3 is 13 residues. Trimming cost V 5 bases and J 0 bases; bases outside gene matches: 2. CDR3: CSVPSGSTDTQYF. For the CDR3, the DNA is TGCAGCGTTCCTAGCGGAAGCACAGATACGCAGTATTTT.

The CDR3 DNA sequence: TGTGCCAGCACTCCCCTCCCAGGGAACTATGGCTACACCTTC. Encoded protein: CASTPLPGNYGYTF. The V and J genes are TRBV6-5 and TRBJ1-2; D possibly corresponds to TRBD1 (5 bases). V was shortened by 7 bases and J by 2 bases, with 14 bases between the two germline ends. The CDR3 runs to 14 residues. In germline, CDR1 is MNHEY, CDR2 SVGAGI.

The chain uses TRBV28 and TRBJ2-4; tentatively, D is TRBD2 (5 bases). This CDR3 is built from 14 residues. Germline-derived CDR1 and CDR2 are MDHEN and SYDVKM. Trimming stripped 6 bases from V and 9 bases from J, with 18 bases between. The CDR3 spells CASSPLGISIIQYF. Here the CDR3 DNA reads TGTGCCAGCAGCCCACTCGGGATAAGTATCATTCAGTACTTC. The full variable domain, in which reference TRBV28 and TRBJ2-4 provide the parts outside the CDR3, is DVKVTQSSRYLVKRTGEKVFLECVQDMDHENMFWYRQDPGLGLRLIYFSYDVKMKEKGDIPEGYSVSREKKERFSLILESASTNQTSMYLCASSPLGISIIQYFGAGTRLSVL.

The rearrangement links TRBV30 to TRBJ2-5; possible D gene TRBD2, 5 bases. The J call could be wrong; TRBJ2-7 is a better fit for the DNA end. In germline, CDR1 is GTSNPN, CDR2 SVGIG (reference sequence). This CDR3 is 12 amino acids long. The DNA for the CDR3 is TGTGCCTGGAGTTCCCCGGGGTACGAGCAGTACTTC. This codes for CAWSSPGYEQYF.

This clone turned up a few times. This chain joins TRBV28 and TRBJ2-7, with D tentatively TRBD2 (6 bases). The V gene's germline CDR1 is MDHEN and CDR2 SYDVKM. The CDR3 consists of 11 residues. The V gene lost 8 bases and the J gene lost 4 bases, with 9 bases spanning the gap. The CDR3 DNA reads TGTGCCAGCGCTAGCGAGTACGAGCAGTACTTC. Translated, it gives CASASEYEQYF.

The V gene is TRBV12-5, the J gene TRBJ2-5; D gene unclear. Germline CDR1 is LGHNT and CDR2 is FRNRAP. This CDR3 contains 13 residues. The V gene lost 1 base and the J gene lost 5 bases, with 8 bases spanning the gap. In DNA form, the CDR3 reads TGTGCTAGTGGTTTGGGGGCCACGGAGACCCAGTACTTC. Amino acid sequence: CASGLGATETQYF.

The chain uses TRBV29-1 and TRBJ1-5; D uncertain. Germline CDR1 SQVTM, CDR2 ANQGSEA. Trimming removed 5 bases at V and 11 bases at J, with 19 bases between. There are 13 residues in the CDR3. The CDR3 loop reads CSVTFQGHGAQHF. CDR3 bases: TGCAGCGTTACCTTCCAAGGGCATGGAGCCCAGCATTTT.

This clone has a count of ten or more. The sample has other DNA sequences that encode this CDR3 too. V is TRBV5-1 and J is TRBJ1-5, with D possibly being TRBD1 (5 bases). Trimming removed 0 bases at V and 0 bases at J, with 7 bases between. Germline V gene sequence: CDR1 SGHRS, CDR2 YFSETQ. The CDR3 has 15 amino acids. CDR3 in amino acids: CASSLAGNSNQPQHF. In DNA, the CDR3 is TGCGCCAGCAGCTTGGCAGGGAATAGCAATCAGCCCCAGCATTTT.

CDR3 in DNA: TGTGCCAGCTCACCTACTCTGGGTTCAGATACGCAGTATTTT. Translating gives CASSPTLGSDTQYF. The rearrangement joins TRBV18 to TRBJ2-3; no firm D call. This CDR3 has 14 residues. The V gene's germline CDR1 is KGHSH and CDR2 LQKENI. Deletions cut 3 bases from V and 4 bases from J, with 11 bases between.

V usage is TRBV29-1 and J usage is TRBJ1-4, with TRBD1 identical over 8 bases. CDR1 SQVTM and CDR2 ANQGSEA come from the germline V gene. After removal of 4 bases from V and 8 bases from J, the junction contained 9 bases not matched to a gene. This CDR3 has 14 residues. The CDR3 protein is CSVGSGGGREKLFF. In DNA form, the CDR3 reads TGCAGCGTTGGGTCAGGGGGCGGACGAGAAAAACTGTTTTTT.